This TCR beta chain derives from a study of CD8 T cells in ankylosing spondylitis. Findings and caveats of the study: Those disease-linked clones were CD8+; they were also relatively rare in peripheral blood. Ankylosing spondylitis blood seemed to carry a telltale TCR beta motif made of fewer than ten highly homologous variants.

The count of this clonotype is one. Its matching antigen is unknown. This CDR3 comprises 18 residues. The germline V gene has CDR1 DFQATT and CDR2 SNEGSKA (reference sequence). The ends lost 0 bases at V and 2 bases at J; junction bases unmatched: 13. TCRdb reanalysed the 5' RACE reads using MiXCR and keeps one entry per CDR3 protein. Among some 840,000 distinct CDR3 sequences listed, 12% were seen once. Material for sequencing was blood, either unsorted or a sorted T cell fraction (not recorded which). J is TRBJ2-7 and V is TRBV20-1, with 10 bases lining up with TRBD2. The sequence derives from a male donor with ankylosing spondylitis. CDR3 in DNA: TGCAGTGCTAGAGATAGGAGGGCTAGCGGGAGCTTCACCTACGAGCAGTACTTC. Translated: CSARDRRASGSFTYEQYF.